The rows below give T cell receptor beta chains drawn from one sample of a study of blood T cell repertoires in COVID-19. Assay used: immunoSEQ multiplex PCR; TCRdb lists only in-frame clones, some missing. The table has 65,000 to 100,000 clones, 70% to 90% seen once. Sequencing was carried out using peripheral blood. Receptors were obtained from a woman of 80 years or more with acute or convalescent COVID-19. CDR3s include the opening cysteine and the closing phenylalanine or tryptophan. The order of the fields is J gene, V gene, CDR3 protein.

J gene: TRBJ2-1; V gene: TRBV24-1; CDR3 protein: CATSGSGTRHNEQFF
J gene: TRBJ1-3; V gene: TRBV27; CDR3 protein: CASRRPTRGISGNTIYF
J gene: TRBJ1-2; V gene: TRBV10-1; CDR3 protein: CASSANQGYGYTF
J gene: TRBJ1-4; V gene: TRBV5-1; CDR3 protein: CASSLENLANEKLFF
J gene: TRBJ2-7; V gene: TRBV27; CDR3 protein: CASSPLAGGNIVEQYF
J gene: TRBJ2-1; V gene: TRBV11-2; CDR3 protein: CASSFTSGGVSSYNEQFF
J gene: TRBJ1-5; V gene: TRBV19; CDR3 protein: CASSIGRTEGPQHF
J gene: TRBJ2-2; V gene: TRBV20-1; CDR3 protein: CSASPLLAGDVTGELFF
J gene: TRBJ2-3; V gene: TRBV18; CDR3 protein: CASSPYTVGKRKLSTDTQYF
J gene: TRBJ2-1; V gene: TRBV5-6; CDR3 protein: CASSLVAHYNEQFF
J gene: TRBJ2-5; V gene: TRBV7-9; CDR3 protein: CASSQRVSGGETQYF
J gene: TRBJ1-1; V gene: TRBV6-2/TRBV6-3; CDR3 protein: CASSYSTGLFTEAFF
J gene: TRBJ1-2; V gene: TRBV6-5; CDR3 protein: CASSFGQGGYTF
J gene: TRBJ1-2; V gene: TRBV19; CDR3 protein: CASSQGAKGYTF
J gene: TRBJ1-1; V gene: TRBV3-1/TRBV3-2; CDR3 protein: CASSQDRRFVKMNTEAFF
J gene: TRBJ2-1; V gene: TRBV7-9; CDR3 protein: CASSSSGGPDEQFF
J gene: TRBJ2-5; V gene: TRBV27; CDR3 protein: CASSIAGGPAYQETQYF
J gene: TRBJ2-7; V gene: TRBV30; CDR3 protein: CAWSGGLLYEQYF
J gene: TRBJ2-7; V gene: TRBV5-6; CDR3 protein: CASSFPDRSYEQYF
J gene: TRBJ2-1; V gene: TRBV27; CDR3 protein: CASSIIRGEQFF
J gene: TRBJ1-2; V gene: TRBV25-1; CDR3 protein: CASSQGAGYTF
J gene: TRBJ2-3; V gene: TRBV10-3; CDR3 protein: CAISNTGDSTDTQYF
J gene: TRBJ1-5; V gene: TRBV19; CDR3 protein: CASKRPGQPLNQPQHF
J gene: TRBJ1-5; V gene: TRBV5-5; CDR3 protein: CASSQTGPSNQPQHF
J gene: TRBJ1-2; V gene: TRBV24-1; CDR3 protein: CATSDLSGRVDGYTF
J gene: TRBJ1-2; V gene: TRBV9; CDR3 protein: CASSRLLSGGYTF
J gene: TRBJ2-2; V gene: TRBV7-9; CDR3 protein: CASSASGTGGTGELFF
J gene: TRBJ1-1; V gene: TRBV7-2; CDR3 protein: CASSPHPTGTEAFF
J gene: TRBJ1-5; V gene: TRBV21-1; CDR3 protein: CASGDETPGQGACNQPQHF
J gene: TRBJ2-1; V gene: TRBV3-1/TRBV3-2; CDR3 protein: CASSQPGYNEQLF
J gene: TRBJ1-2; V gene: TRBV19; CDR3 protein: CASSLTGREYGYTF
J gene: TRBJ2-4; V gene: TRBV19; CDR3 protein: CASSEVPGQGSTSILAKNIQYF
J gene: TRBJ2-1; V gene: TRBV24-1; CDR3 protein: CATSDSRQGSHNEQFF
J gene: TRBJ1-5; V gene: TRBV6-5; CDR3 protein: CASRATGENQPQHF
J gene: TRBJ2-1; V gene: TRBV4-1; CDR3 protein: CASSQDRGQGYPNEQFF
J gene: TRBJ2-7; V gene: TRBV12-5; CDR3 protein: CASGTTGTSTYEQYF
J gene: TRBJ1-2; V gene: TRBV5-1; CDR3 protein: CASSRTADGYTF
J gene: TRBJ2-3; V gene: TRBV10-2; CDR3 protein: CASQEQGDNGRIDTQYF
J gene: TRBJ1-1; V gene: TRBV27; CDR3 protein: CASSLGTGGTEAFF
J gene: TRBJ1-1; V gene: TRBV19; CDR3 protein: CASSIVGSGEQREAFF
J gene: TRBJ1-5; V gene: TRBV4-1; CDR3 protein: CASSQSGVPYSNQPQHF
J gene: TRBJ2-5; V gene: TRBV28; CDR3 protein: CASSSGLTGGETQYF
J gene: TRBJ2-3; V gene: TRBV6-5; CDR3 protein: CASSSGQGGRQYF
J gene: TRBJ1-1; V gene: TRBV19; CDR3 protein: CASSEGGMNTEAFF
J gene: TRBJ2-7; V gene: TRBV9; CDR3 protein: CASSLETGPYEQYF
J gene: TRBJ2-1; V gene: TRBV19; CDR3 protein: CASSIGGREQFF
J gene: TRBJ2-1; V gene: TRBV10-1; CDR3 protein: CASSGTGTSGRASYNEQFF
J gene: TRBJ2-3; V gene: TRBV6-5; CDR3 protein: CASIRLAGNTDTQYF
J gene: TRBJ2-2; V gene: TRBV5-1; CDR3 protein: CASSLGGLGANTGELFF
J gene: TRBJ1-3; V gene: TRBV5-1; CDR3 protein: CASSLESGSSGNTIYF
J gene: TRBJ1-5; V gene: TRBV19; CDR3 protein: CASSIRQGRNQPQHF
J gene: TRBJ1-5; V gene: TRBV3-1/TRBV3-2; CDR3 protein: CASSQGQVYSNQPQHF
J gene: TRBJ1-4; V gene: TRBV5-6; CDR3 protein: CASSLGEGLGLFF
J gene: TRBJ2-3; V gene: TRBV9; CDR3 protein: CASSLSGLGSFTDTQYF
J gene: TRBJ1-6; V gene: TRBV19; CDR3 protein: CASRSTGAGGSPLHF
J gene: TRBJ2-2; V gene: TRBV4-3; CDR3 protein: CASSQGTLERRFDGELFF
J gene: TRBJ1-4; V gene: TRBV6-1; CDR3 protein: CASSEYKPWGGRTNEKLFF
J gene: TRBJ1-2; V gene: TRBV6-5; CDR3 protein: CASSTSSGGYGYTF